Presented here are 21 T cell receptor beta chains from one specimen sequenced in a study of CD4 T cells in relation to SARS-CoV-2 and coronaviruses. Generated by immunoSEQ multiplex PCR, the TCRdb table keeps only in-frame clones and is missing some. In the table there are roughly 38,000 clones, about 87% of which are singletons. Their antigens remain unidentified. The specimen was naive CD4+ T cells from PBMCs, cultured in vitro. This sample's subset: naive CD4+ T cells isolated by negative enrichment. These receptors originate from an adult with COVID-19.

The sample holds a few counts of this clone. V usage is TRBV5-4 and J usage is TRBJ2-3; the D gene could be TRBD1 or TRBD2 (5 bases each). The CDR3 contains 15 residues. V lost 4 bases and J 4 bases, leaving 16 bases between the germline ends. Germline V gene lookup returns CDR1 SGHNT and CDR2 YYREEE (reference sequence). The CDR3 sequence is CASSRDPVSADTQYF. The CDR3 DNA follows: TGTGCCAGCAGCAGGGACCCCGTCTCCGCAGATACGCAGTATTTT.

V and J are TRBV4-3 and TRBJ2-7; maybe TRBD2 (6 bases). This CDR3 is built from 14 residues. CDR1 is LGHNA, CDR2 YSLEER, per germline. V lost 2 bases to trimming and J lost 5 bases, with 13 bases between them. CDR3 in amino acids: CASSQSGGAHEQYF. The CDR3 region has the DNA TGCGCCAGCAGCCAATCGGGCGGGGCCCACGAGCAGTACTTC.

The rearrangement uses TRBV5-1 and TRBJ2-7, with 14 bases aligning to TRBD2. The J segment lost 2 bases and the V segment lost 1 base, leaving 8 bases of the junction unmatched. This CDR3 is 18 amino acids long. Germline CDR1 reads SGHRS; CDR2 reads YFSETQ. The CDR3, as DNA: TGCGCCAGCAGCTTGAGCGGGGGACTAGCGGGAGTGGCCTACGAGCAGTACTTC. Amino acid sequence: CASSLSGGLAGVAYEQYF.

This CDR3 reads CASSPTVSAGAYEQYF. The CDR3 DNA reads TGTGCCAGCAGCCCTACTGTGAGCGCCGGAGCCTACGAGCAGTACTTC. The V call is TRBV5-4, the J call TRBJ2-7; no clear D. The CDR3 runs 16 residues. Deletions cut 4 bases from V and 2 bases from J, with 19 bases between. From germline, CDR1 is SGHNT and CDR2 YYREEE (reference sequence).

This clone has just a few counts. This chain links TRBV6-2 or TRBV6-3 with TRBJ2-7; 13 nucleotides line up with TRBD2. Trimming cost V 5 bases and J 3 bases; bases outside gene matches: 7. The CDR3 extends over 16 amino acids. Germline loops: CDR1 MNHEY, CDR2 SVGEGT. This CDR3 reads CASSTRTSGSIYEQYF. CDR3 in DNA: TGTGCCAGCAGTACGAGGACTAGCGGGAGTATCTACGAGCAGTACTTC.

The chain recombines TRBV5-6 with TRBJ2-5; possibly TRBD2 for D (6 bases). This CDR3 has 16 amino acids. V shed 0 bases and J shed 5 bases, with 17 bases lying between them. CDR1 is SGHDT and CDR2 is YYEEEE in the germline V gene. The CDR3 region has the DNA TGTGCCAGCAGCTTGGACGGGAGACTACTTCGGGAGACCCAGTACTTC. Its translation is CASSLDGRLLRETQYF.

The sample holds a few counts of this clone. V and J are TRBV4-1 and TRBJ2-2, with a tentative D call TRBD1 (7 bases). Germline V gene sequence: CDR1 MGHRA, CDR2 YSYEKL. There are 17 residues in the CDR3. Trimming removed 2 bases at V and 7 bases at J, with 20 bases between. The CDR3 DNA is TGCGCCAGCAGCCAAAGTGGGGCGGCAGGGGGAGGCGGGGAGCTGTTTTTT. This gives the protein CASSQSGAAGGGGELFF.

The chain has TRBV5-1 and TRBJ2-1, with 9 bases matching TRBD2. The CDR3 consists of 16 residues. Trimming removed 4 bases from V and 5 bases from J; junction bases left unmatched: 10. CDR1 is SGHRS, CDR2 YFSETQ, per germline. The CDR3 protein is CASSRGTSPNNNEQFF. The CDR3 DNA sequence: TGCGCCAGCAGCCGAGGGACTAGCCCTAACAACAATGAGCAGTTCTTC.

The chain combines TRBV7-9 with TRBJ2-5; possible D gene TRBD1, 8 bases. CDR1 is SEHNR, CDR2 FQNEAQ, per germline (reference sequence). V dropped 3 bases and J dropped 5 bases, with 13 bases sitting between them. CDR3 length: 14 amino acids. The CDR3 here is CASSFTGGGETQYF. DNA for the CDR3: TGTGCCAGCAGCTTCACAGGGGGAGGGGAGACCCAGTACTTC. The whole variable domain, remainder taken from reference TRBV7-9 and TRBJ2-5, is DTGVSQNPRHKITKRGQNVTFRCDPISEHNRLYWYRQTLGQGPEFLTYFQNEAQLEKSRLLSDRFSAERPKGSFSTLEIQRTEQGDSAMYLCASSFTGGGETQYFGPGTRLLVL.

The V call is TRBV4-3, the J call TRBJ1-4; D is undetermined. The CDR3 contains 15 residues. V was shortened by 1 base and J by 6 bases, with 12 bases between the two germline ends. CDR1 and CDR2 from the germline V gene are LGHNA and YSLEER. The CDR3 region has the DNA TGCGCCAGCAGCCAAGGAACCCAGCTTCATGAAAAACTGTTTTTT. This codes for CASSQGTQLHEKLFF.

This clone was counted a single time. This chain uses TRBV7-2 with TRBJ2-1; D unresolved. With 3 bases removed from V and 11 bases from J, the gap between germline ends came to 8 bases. The CDR3 is 11 amino acids. Per germline, CDR1 SGHTA and CDR2 FQGNSA. The CDR3 bases are TGTGCCAGCAGCTTGGGCGGAAAGCAGTTCTTC. Translating it yields CASSLGGKQFF.

The CDR3 DNA reads as TGTGCCAGCAGTTACTCTAACACAGATACGCAGTATTTT. Protein sequence: CASSYSNTDTQYF. The chain uses TRBV6-2 or TRBV6-3 and TRBJ2-3, with D uncertain. The CDR3 covers 13 residues. Trimming took 0 bases from V and 2 from J, leaving 3 bases between them. Germline CDR1 and CDR2: MNHEY and SVGEGT.

CDR3 sequence reads: CASSYSPNEQYF. CDR3 bases: TGTGCCAGCAGTTACTCGCCTAACGAGCAGTACTTC. The rearrangement joins TRBV6-5 to TRBJ2-7; no reliable D call. V gave up 0 bases and J gave up 5 bases, with 5 bases separating them. The CDR3 is 12 amino acids. Germline V lookup: CDR1 MNHEY, CDR2 SVGAGI.

The chain employs TRBV5-1 and TRBJ2-1; D is perhaps TRBD1 (6 bases). CDR1 and CDR2 from the germline V gene are SGHRS and YFSETQ. This CDR3 is built from 16 residues. The ends were cut back, 5 bases at V and 5 bases at J, with 20 bases in the middle. CDR3 protein: CASSSTGASVHNEQFF. The CDR3 DNA sequence: TGCGCCAGCAGTTCGACAGGTGCTTCTGTCCACAATGAGCAGTTCTTC.

Only one count was recorded for this clone. The J gene is TRBJ2-7, the V gene TRBV5-4; no firm D call. The germline V gene has CDR1 SGHNT and CDR2 YYREEE (reference sequence). Trimming cost V 0 bases and J 2 bases, with 3 bases left between them. There are 12 residues in the CDR3. CDR3 DNA sequence: TGTGCCAGCAGCTTGGCCCCCTACGAGCAGTACTTC. Translation gives CASSLAPYEQYF.

The chain combines TRBV27 with TRBJ2-5; D ambiguous. The CDR3 sequence is 16 residues long. Between the trimmed V and J ends, which lost 6 bases and 1 base, there was a span of 18 bases. CDR1 and CDR2 from the germline V gene are MNHEY and SMNVEV (reference sequence). This CDR3 is CASSPVLIASQETQYF. DNA of the CDR3: TGTGCCAGCAGCCCCGTCCTAATAGCATCCCAAGAGACCCAGTACTTC.

The chain couples TRBV6-5 to TRBJ1-2; possible D gene TRBD1, 5 bases. Trimming removed 5 bases at V and 3 bases at J, with 16 bases between. The germline V gene encodes CDR1 MNHEY and CDR2 SVGAGI. This CDR3 region has 15 residues. CDR3 in DNA: TGTGCCAGCAGTCCCCTCCCCGACAGTGACTATGGCTACACCTTC. Its translation is CASSPLPDSDYGYTF.

The rearrangement joins TRBV6-5 to TRBJ1-4, with 7 bases that match TRBD1. The CDR3 runs 16 residues. Germline values: CDR1 MNHEY, CDR2 SVGAGI. The V gene end was trimmed by 2 bases and the J gene end by 4 bases; junction bases not matched to a gene: 7. CDR3 DNA sequence: TGTGCCAGCAGTTACGGACCGGGACAGAATAATGAAAAACTGTTTTTT. It specifies CASSYGPGQNNEKLFF.

V and J are TRBV25-1 and TRBJ2-2; D call uncertain. This CDR3 contains 15 residues. Germline CDR1 and CDR2: MGHDK and SYGVNS. The ends were cut back, 6 bases at V and 1 base at J, with 12 bases in the middle. The CDR3 loop is CASRAPPGNTGELFF. As DNA, the CDR3 is TGTGCCAGCAGGGCCCCCCCCGGGAACACCGGGGAGCTGTTTTTT.

A few counts support this clone. The rearrangement joins TRBV3-1 (or the pseudogene TRBV3-2) to TRBJ2-2; 12 nucleotides line up with TRBD2. The CDR3 spans 17 residues. With V trimmed by 2 bases and J by 1 base, 2 bases remained unmatched. Per the germline V gene, CDR1 is LGHDT and CDR2 is YNNKEL (reference sequence). CDR3 in amino acids: CASSQRTSGKNTGELFF. The CDR3, as DNA: TGTGCCAGCAGCCAACGGACTAGCGGGAAGAACACCGGGGAGCTGTTTTTT.

The chain combines TRBV11-2 with TRBJ2-2; the D is unclear. V was trimmed by 5 bases and J by 3 bases, leaving 10 bases between them. The germline gives CDR1 SGHAT, CDR2 FQNNGV. CDR3 length: 14 amino acids. The CDR3 reads CASSGLKDTGELFF. CDR3 DNA sequence: TGTGCCAGCAGCGGATTAAAAGACACCGGGGAGCTGTTTTTT.